Below are 9 T cell receptor beta chains sequenced from a single sample in a study of blood T cells in healthy people across ages. The authors ran a second PCR of about 7 to 11 cycles using a sample-barcoded 5' primer and a J-beta primer mix. TCRdb ran MiXCR on the 5' RACE reads and lists one entry per CDR3 protein. The sample has hundreds of thousands of distinct CDR3 sequences; more than 20% are singletons. These records were also assigned to another study, of T cells of mothers and their children.

The source material was blood. The source is a boy aged 5-17 years in good health.

The chain combines TRBV24-1 with TRBJ1-1; no clear D. There are 13 residues in the CDR3. CDR1 and CDR2 (germline): KGHDR, SFDVKD. The ends were cut back, 3 bases at V and 8 bases at J, with 12 bases in the middle. The CDR3 region has the DNA TGTGCCACCAGTGATGGTAGCCTCGAGGAAGCTTTCTTT. Amino acids: CATSDGSLEEAFF.

This clonotype turned up a few times. The chain couples TRBV7-8 to TRBJ2-7; tentatively, D is TRBD1 or TRBD2 (7 bases each). Per the germline V gene, CDR1 is SGHVS and CDR2 is FQNEAQ. V shed 4 bases and J shed 3 bases, with 13 bases lying between them. The CDR3 contains 14 residues. The CDR3 bases are TGTGCCAGCAGCTCAGGGGGGGCCTACTACGAGCAGTACTTC. Translation gives CASSSGGAYYEQYF.

This chain connects TRBV29-1 to TRBJ2-5, with a possible D match to TRBD2 (5 bases). The end of the DNA aligns better with TRBJ2-1, so the J call may be wrong. There are 14 residues in the CDR3. Looked up from germline, CDR1 is SQVTM and CDR2 is ANQGSEA. Here the CDR3 DNA reads TGCAGCGGACGGGGAGTCTCGGCGTACAATGTCCAGTTCTTC. This encodes CSGRGVSAYNVQFF.

This clonotype was seen only a few times. J is TRBJ1-3 and V is TRBV5-1; 9 nucleotides line up with TRBD1. From germline, CDR1 is SGHRS and CDR2 YFSETQ. V lost 8 bases and J lost 1; bases outside the gene matches: 7. CDR3 length: 15 residues. The CDR3 spells CASRRDRESGNTIYF. The CDR3, as DNA: TGCGCCAGTCGCCGGGACAGGGAATCTGGAAACACCATATATTTT.

V and J are TRBV28 and TRBJ2-7; 11 bases fit TRBD2. CDR3 length: 15 residues. CDR1 is MDHEN and CDR2 is SYDVKM in the germline V gene. Germline trimming cut 7 bases from V and 2 bases from J; bases unmatched to any gene: 7. CDR3 residues: CASNSLAGGPYEQYF. DNA of the CDR3: TGTGCCAGCAACAGTCTAGCGGGAGGCCCCTACGAGCAGTACTTC.

The gene calls are TRBV12-3 or TRBV12-4 and TRBJ2-7, with TRBD1 matching 7 bases. The CDR3 consists of 15 residues. Trimming removed 5 bases from V and 2 bases from J; junction bases left unmatched: 9. DNA of the CDR3: TGTGCCAGCAGTGGGGACAGTCTAGCCCCCTACGAGCAGTACTTC. Protein: CASSGDSLAPYEQYF.

V usage is TRBV25-1 and J usage is TRBJ2-3; 10 bases line up with TRBD2. CDR3 length equals 15 residues. J was trimmed by 6 bases and V by 3 bases; bases with no gene match: 6. CDR1 and CDR2 from the germline V gene are MGHDK and SYGVNS. The CDR3 DNA sequence: TGTGCCAGCAGTGAGTCCGAGCGGGGGGGCGATACGCAGTATTTT. Translated: CASSESERGGDTQYF.

The chain carries TRBV28 and TRBJ1-2; no clear D. V lost 8 bases and J lost 1, with 8 bases in between. The CDR3 spans 12 residues. The V gene's germline CDR1 is MDHEN and CDR2 SYDVKM. Here the CDR3 reads CASGNSNYGYTF. The CDR3 DNA sequence: TGTGCCAGCGGCAATAGTAACTATGGCTACACCTTC.

This chain uses TRBV7-9 with TRBJ2-6, with a weak D call TRBD2 (6 bases). The V gene lost 5 bases and the J gene lost 0 bases, with 11 bases spanning the gap. The CDR3 totals 16 residues. Germline loops: CDR1 SEHNR, CDR2 FQNEAQ (reference sequence). This CDR3 reads CASSPFGGSGANVLTF. DNA for the CDR3: TGTGCCAGCAGCCCCTTCGGGGGCTCTGGGGCCAACGTCCTGACTTTC. Full variable domain (remainder filled in from reference TRBV7-9 and TRBJ2-6): DTGVSQNPRHKITKRGQNVTFRCDPISEHNRLYWYRQTLGQGPEFLTYFQNEAQLEKSRLLSDRFSAERPKGSFSTLEIQRTEQGDSAMYLCASSPFGGSGANVLTFGAGSRLTVL.